The source of this TCR beta chain is a study of CD8 T cells in Susac syndrome. Study outcomes and limitations: As the study acknowledged, the number of individuals in its TCR sequencing and HLA analysis was relatively small.

This clonotype was seen a handful of times. Its antigen is currently unknown. Sequencing targeted TCR beta in blood CD8+ and CD4+ T cells. With random hexamers, about 0.5 to 1 ug RNA was reverse transcribed. Across 54 Vbeta and 13 Jbeta, TCR beta CDR3 was amplified with immunoSEQ multiplex PCR. A single record per CDR3 protein comes from TCRdb applying MiXCR to the immunoSEQ multiplex PCR reads. Among about 280,000 distinct CDR3 sequences listed, 85% were seen once. The specimen sequenced was CD8+ T cells from PBMCs. The source is a human donor with multiple sclerosis.

The DNA of the CDR3 is TGTGCCAGCAGTTTAGCTAGCGGGAGGGAACGTACCGGGGAGCTGTTTTTT. It encodes CASSLASGRERTGELFF. This chain connects TRBV27 to TRBJ2-2; 12 bases are shared with TRBD2. J was trimmed by 5 bases and V by 2 bases; bases with no gene match: 6. From germline, CDR1 is MNHEY and CDR2 SMNVEV (reference sequence). CDR3 length: 17 amino acids.